This TCR beta chain came from a study of blood T cell repertoires in COVID-19. Per the original methods: For nucleated cells, counts were estimated from reference gene primer amplification. The method was immunoSEQ multiplex PCR; TCRdb's version includes in-frame clones alone and lacks a portion of them. V and J calls and clone size are copied from that table; D and trimming were computed from the DNA. The sample contains 100,000 to 150,000 clones, 84% of which appear only once. This clone was detected only a few times. There are 15 residues in the CDR3. V shed 3 bases, J shed 0 bases, and the junction held 2 bases outside the gene matches. CDR1 is KGHSH, CDR2 LQKENI, per germline.

Sequencing input: PBMCs or T cells enriched from blood (not recorded which). The TCR originated in a man in his forties or fifties with acute COVID-19. The chain is built from TRBV18 and TRBJ2-1; 7 bases are shared with TRBD2. The CDR3 spells CASSPGGSSYNEQFF. The CDR3 coding sequence is TGTGCCAGCTCACCGGGAGGGAGCTCCTACAATGAGCAGTTCTTC.